The text below deals with one TCR beta chain. The data derive from a study of shared clonotypes between healthy human individuals. TCRdb's copy holds only in-frame clones and misses some; the assay was immunoSEQ multiplex PCR. The repertoire holds 1.6 million or so clones, roughly 97% seen once, with 0.95% to 1.5% in the top ten. This CDR3 has 14 residues. V was shortened by 4 bases and J by 4 bases, with 14 bases between the two germline ends. CDR1 is SGDLS, CDR2 YYNGEE, per germline. J is TRBJ1-2 and V is TRBV9; tentatively, D is TRBD1 (5 bases). The sequence was obtained from a man aged 30 to 45 in good health. Sequencing was carried out using naive CD4+ T cells sorted from blood. This sample's subset: CD45RA+ positively selected. The DNA of the CDR3 is TGTGCCAGCAGCACATCACAGGCCTCCTATGGCTACACCTTC. It codes for CASSTSQASYGYTF.